This T cell receptor beta chain was documented in a study of cytomegalovirus exposure and HLA in healthy donors. A note on this clone: Its antigen is undetermined.

Whole-study results and caveats: TCR beta V segments were, for the most part, productive about 87% or about 30% of the time in an earlier analysis. Fewer N-insertions than the roughly 630-donor mean were reportedly shown by an Asian-associated ancestry cluster in a later analysis. An analysis that was carried out later associated 15,000 to 20,000 TCR beta sequences with HLA alleles at 0.05 false discovery rate. Exclusion as indistinguishable affected some V segments, including TRBV6-2 and TRBV6-3.

The CDR3 is 16 amino acids. Germline V lookup: CDR1 SGHVS, CDR2 FQNEAQ. V lost 2 bases and J lost 0, with 11 bases in between. With 60 Vbeta and 13 Jbeta primers, the PCR was carried out. Some clones are missing from TCRdb's copy, which holds only in-frame ones; the method was immunoSEQ multiplex PCR. Of about 110,000 clones listed, around 70% are singletons. Sequencing was carried out using PBMCs. The rearrangement links TRBV7-8 to TRBJ1-5; possibly TRBD1 for D (5 bases). This clonotype was sampled from a man aged 30 to 45 in good health and CMV-seropositive. The CDR3 loop reads CASSLPTGYSNQPQHF. The CDR3 DNA sequence: TGTGCCAGCAGCTTACCTACAGGTTATAGCAATCAGCCCCAGCATTTT.